The present T cell receptor beta chain was sequenced within a study of CD8 T cells in Susac syndrome. The V segment lost 0 bases and the J segment 2 bases; nucleotides outside the gene matches: 6. Germline V gene sequence: CDR1 SGHDN, CDR2 FVKESK. The CDR3 is 16 amino acids. RNA in amounts of roughly 0.5 to 1 ug was reverse transcribed with random hexamers. A single record per CDR3 protein comes from TCRdb applying MiXCR to the immunoSEQ multiplex PCR reads. Seen here are approximately 77,000 distinct CDR3 sequences, approximately 94% observed once, and the top ten hold 0.5% to 0.65%. The chain joins TRBV14 to TRBJ2-5; TRBD2 agrees at 7 bases. Sample: CD4+ T cells from PBMCs. This receptor was taken from a human donor with Susac syndrome. The CDR3 region is CASSQDRPSGQETQYF. CDR3 bases: TGTGCCAGCAGCCAAGATCGGCCTAGCGGTCAAGAGACCCAGTACTTC.